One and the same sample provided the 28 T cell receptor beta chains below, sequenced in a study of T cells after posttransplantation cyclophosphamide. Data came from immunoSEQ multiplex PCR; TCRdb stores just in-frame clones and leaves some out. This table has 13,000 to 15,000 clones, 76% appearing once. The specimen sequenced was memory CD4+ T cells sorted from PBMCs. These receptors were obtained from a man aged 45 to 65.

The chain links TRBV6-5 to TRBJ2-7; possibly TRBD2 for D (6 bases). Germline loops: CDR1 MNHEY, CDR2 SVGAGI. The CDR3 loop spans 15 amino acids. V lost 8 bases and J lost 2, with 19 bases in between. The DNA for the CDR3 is TGTGCCAGCGTGTCGGGGGAGTGTATCCCCTACGAGCAGTACTTC. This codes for CASVSGECIPYEQYF.

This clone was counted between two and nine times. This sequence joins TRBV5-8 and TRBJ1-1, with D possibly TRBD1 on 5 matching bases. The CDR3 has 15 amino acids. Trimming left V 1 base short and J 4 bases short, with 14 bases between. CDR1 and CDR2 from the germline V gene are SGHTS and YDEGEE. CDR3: CASSLSVGRGTEAFF. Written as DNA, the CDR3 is TGTGCCAGCAGCTTGTCGGTGGGGCGCGGCACTGAAGCTTTCTTT.

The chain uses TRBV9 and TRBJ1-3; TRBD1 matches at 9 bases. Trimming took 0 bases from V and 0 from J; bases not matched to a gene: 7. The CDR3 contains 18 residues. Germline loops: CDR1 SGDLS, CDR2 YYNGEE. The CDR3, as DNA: TGTGCCAGCAGCGTAGGGGTTTTGGGACAGGGCTCTGGAAACACCATATATTTT. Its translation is CASSVGVLGQGSGNTIYF.

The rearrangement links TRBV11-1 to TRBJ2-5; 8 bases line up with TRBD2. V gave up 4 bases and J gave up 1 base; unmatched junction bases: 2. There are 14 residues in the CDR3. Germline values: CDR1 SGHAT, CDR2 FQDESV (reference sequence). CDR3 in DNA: TGTGCCAGCAGCTCCCGGGGGGGCCAAGAGACCCAGTACTTC. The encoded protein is CASSSRGGQETQYF.

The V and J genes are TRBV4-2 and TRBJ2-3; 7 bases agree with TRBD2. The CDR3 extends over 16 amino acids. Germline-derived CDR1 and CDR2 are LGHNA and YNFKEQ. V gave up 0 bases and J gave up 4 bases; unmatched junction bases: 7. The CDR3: CASSQDLLGGADTQYF. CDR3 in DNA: TGTGCCAGCAGCCAAGATTTATTGGGGGGGGCAGATACGCAGTATTTT.

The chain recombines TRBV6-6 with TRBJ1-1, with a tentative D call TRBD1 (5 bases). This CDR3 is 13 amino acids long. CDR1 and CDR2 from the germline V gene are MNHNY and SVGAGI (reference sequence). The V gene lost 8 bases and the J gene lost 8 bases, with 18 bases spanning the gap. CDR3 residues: CASGRTGGGEAFF. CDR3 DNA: TGTGCCAGCGGTAGAACAGGCGGGGGGGAAGCTTTCTTT.

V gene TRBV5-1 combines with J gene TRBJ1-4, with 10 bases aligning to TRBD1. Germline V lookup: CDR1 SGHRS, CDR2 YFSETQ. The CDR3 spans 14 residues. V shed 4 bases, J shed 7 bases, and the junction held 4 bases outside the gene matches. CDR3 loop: CASSVTGGGEKLFF. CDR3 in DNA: TGCGCCAGCAGCGTGACAGGGGGCGGTGAAAAACTGTTTTTT. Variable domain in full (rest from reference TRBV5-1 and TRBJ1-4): KAGVTQTPRYLIKTRGQQVTLSCSPISGHRSVSWYQQTPGQGLQFLFEYFSETQRNKGNFPGRFSGRQFSNSRSEMNVSTLELGDSALYLCASSVTGGGEKLFFGSGTQLSVL.

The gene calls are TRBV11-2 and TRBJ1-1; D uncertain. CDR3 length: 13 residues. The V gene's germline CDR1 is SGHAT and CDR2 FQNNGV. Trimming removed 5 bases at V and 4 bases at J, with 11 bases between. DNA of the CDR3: TGTGCCAGCAGCCCCGAGAGGAGCACTGAAGCTTTCTTT. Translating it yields CASSPERSTEAFF.

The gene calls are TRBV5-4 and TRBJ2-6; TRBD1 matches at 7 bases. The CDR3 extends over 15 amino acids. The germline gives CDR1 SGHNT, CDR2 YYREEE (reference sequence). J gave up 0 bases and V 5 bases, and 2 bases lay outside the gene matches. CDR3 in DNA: TGTGCCAGCAGTCCAGGGGGCTCTGGGGCCAACGTCCTGACTTTC. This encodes CASSPGGSGANVLTF.

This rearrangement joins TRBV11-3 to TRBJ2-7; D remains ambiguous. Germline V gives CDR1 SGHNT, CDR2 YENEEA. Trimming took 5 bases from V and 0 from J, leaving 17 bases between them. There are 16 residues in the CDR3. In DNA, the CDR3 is TGTGCCAGCAGCACTCTCTACTCCCGAAGCTCCTACGAGCAGTACTTC. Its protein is CASSTLYSRSSYEQYF.

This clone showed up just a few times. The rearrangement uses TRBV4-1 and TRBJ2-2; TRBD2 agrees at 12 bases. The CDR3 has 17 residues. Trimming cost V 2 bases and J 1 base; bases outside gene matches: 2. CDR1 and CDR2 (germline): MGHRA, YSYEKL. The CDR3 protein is CASSQRLAGVNTGELFF. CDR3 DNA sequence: TGCGCCAGCAGCCAACGACTAGCGGGAGTGAACACCGGGGAGCTGTTTTTT.

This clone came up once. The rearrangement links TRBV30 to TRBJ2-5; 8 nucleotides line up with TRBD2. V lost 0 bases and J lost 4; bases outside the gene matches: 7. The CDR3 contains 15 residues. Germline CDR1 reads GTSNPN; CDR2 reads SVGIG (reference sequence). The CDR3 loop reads CAWSVGTRTRETQYF. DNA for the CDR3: TGTGCCTGGAGTGTAGGGACTAGGACACGAGAGACCCAGTACTTC.

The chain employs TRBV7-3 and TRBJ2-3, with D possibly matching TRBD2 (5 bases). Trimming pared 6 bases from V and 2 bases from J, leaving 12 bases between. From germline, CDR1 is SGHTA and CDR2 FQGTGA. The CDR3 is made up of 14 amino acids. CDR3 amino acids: CASSSSVYTDTQYF. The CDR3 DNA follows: TGTGCCAGCAGTAGTAGCGTATACACAGATACGCAGTATTTT.

In nucleotides, the CDR3 is TGTGCCAGCAGTTCGAGGACAGGGCGGGGCTATGGCTACACCTTC. Translating it yields CASSSRTGRGYGYTF. The genes are TRBV6-5 and TRBJ1-2, with 8 nucleotides matching TRBD1. After removal of 4 bases from V and 4 bases from J, the junction contained 8 bases not matched to a gene. The length of the CDR3 is 15 residues. In germline, CDR1 is MNHEY, CDR2 SVGAGI.

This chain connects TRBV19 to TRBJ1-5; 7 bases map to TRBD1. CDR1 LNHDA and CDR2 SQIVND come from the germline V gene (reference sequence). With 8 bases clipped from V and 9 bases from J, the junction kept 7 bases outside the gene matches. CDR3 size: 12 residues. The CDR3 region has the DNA TGTGCCAGTCAAGACAGGGACGGGCCCCAGCATTTT. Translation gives CASQDRDGPQHF. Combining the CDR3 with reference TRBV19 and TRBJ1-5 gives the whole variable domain DGGITQSPKYLFRKEGQNVTLSCEQNLNHDAMYWYRQDPGQGLRLIYYSQIVNDFQKGDIAEGYSVSREKKESFPLTVTSAQKNPTAFYLCASQDRDGPQHFGDGTRLSIL.

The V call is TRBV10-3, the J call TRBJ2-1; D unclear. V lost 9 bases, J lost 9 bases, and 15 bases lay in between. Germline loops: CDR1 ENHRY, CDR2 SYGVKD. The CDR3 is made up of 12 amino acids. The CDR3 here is CAISGSLLEQFF. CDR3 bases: TGTGCCATTTCCGGGTCTCTTCTTGAGCAGTTCTTC.

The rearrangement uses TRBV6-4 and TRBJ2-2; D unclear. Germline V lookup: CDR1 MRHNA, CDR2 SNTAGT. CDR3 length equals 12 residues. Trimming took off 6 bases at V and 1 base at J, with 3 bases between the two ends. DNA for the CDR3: TGTGCCAGCAGCCAGAACACCGGGGAGCTGTTTTTT. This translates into CASSQNTGELFF.

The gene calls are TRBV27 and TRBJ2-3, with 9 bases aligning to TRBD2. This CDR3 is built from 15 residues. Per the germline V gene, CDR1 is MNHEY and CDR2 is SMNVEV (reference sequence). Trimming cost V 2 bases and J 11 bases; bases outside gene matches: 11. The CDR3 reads CASSLAGGGQGGQYF. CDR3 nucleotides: TGTGCCAGCAGTTTAGCGGGAGGGGGCCAGGGGGGGCAGTATTTT.

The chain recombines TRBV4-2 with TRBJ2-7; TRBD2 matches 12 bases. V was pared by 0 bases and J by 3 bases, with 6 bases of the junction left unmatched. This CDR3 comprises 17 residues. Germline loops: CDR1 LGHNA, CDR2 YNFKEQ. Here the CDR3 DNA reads TGTGCCAGCAGCCAAGAAGGACTAGCGGGAAACGGCTACGAGCAGTACTTC. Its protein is CASSQEGLAGNGYEQYF.

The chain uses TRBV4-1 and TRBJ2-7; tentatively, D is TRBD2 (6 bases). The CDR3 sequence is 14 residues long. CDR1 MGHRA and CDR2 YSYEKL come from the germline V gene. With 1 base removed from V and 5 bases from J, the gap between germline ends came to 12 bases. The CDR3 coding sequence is TGCGCCAGCAGCCAAGTGGGGGGACGCGACGAGCAGTACTTC. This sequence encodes CASSQVGGRDEQYF.

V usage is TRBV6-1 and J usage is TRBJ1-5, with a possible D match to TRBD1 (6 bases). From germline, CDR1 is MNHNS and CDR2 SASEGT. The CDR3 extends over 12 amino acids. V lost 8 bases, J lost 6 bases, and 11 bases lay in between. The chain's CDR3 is CASGRGSQPQHF. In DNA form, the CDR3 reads TGTGCCAGCGGCAGGGGAAGTCAGCCCCAGCATTTT.

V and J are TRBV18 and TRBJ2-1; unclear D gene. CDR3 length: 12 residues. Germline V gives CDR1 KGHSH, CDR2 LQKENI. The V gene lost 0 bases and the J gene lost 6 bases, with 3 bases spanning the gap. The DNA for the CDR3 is TGTGCCAGCTCACCACCCCTCAATGAGCAGTTCTTC. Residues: CASSPPLNEQFF.

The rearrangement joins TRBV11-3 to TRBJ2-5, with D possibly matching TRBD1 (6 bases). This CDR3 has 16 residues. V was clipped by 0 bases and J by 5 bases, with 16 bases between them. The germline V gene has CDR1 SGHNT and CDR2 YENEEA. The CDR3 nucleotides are TGTGCCAGCAGCTTAGATCATCCAGGGGAAGGGGAGACCCAGTACTTC. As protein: CASSLDHPGEGETQYF.

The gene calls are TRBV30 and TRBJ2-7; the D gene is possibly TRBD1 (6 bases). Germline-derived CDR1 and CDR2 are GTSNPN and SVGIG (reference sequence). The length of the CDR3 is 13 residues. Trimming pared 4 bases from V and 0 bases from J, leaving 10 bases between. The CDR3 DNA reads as TGTGCCTGGAAGGACAGCTTCTCCTACGAGCAGTACTTC. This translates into CAWKDSFSYEQYF.

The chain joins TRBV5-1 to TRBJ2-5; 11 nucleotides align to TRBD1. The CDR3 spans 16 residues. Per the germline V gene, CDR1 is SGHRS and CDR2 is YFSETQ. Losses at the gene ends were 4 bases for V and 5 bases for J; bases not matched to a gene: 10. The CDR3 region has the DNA TGCGCCAGCAGCGCGGGACAGGGGGGAGTATGGGAGACCCAGTACTTC. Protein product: CASSAGQGGVWETQYF. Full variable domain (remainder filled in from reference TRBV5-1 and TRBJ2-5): KAGVTQTPRYLIKTRGQQVTLSCSPISGHRSVSWYQQTPGQGLQFLFEYFSETQRNKGNFPGRFSGRQFSNSRSEMNVSTLELGDSALYLCASSAGQGGVWETQYFGPGTRLLVL.

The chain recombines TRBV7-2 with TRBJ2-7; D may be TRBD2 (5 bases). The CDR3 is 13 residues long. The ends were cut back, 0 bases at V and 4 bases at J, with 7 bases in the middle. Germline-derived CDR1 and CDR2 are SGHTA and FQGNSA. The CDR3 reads CASSLAREYEQYF. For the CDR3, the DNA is TGTGCCAGCAGCTTAGCGAGGGAGTACGAGCAGTACTTC.

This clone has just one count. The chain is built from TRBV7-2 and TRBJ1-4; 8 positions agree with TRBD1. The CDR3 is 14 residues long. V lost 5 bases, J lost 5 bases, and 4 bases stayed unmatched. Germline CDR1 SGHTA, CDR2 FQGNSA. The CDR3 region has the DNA TGTGCCAGCAGCCCGACAGGGGTCAATGAAAAACTGTTTTTT. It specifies CASSPTGVNEKLFF.

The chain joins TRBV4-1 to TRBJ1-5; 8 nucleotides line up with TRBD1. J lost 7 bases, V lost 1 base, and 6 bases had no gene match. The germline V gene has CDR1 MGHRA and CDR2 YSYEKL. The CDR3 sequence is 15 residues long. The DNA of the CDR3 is TGCGCCAGCAGCCAAGTCCCAGGGGGCGTACAGCCCCAGCATTTT. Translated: CASSQVPGGVQPQHF.